The rows below give T cell receptor beta chains drawn from one sample of a study of blood T cells in healthy people across ages. TCRdb reprocessed the 5' RACE reads with MiXCR, giving one entry per CDR3 protein. The table lists hundreds of thousands of distinct CDR3 sequences, around half of them singletons. The sample was blood. Every receptor here comes from a woman aged 60-70 years in good health. The CDR3 runs from the conserved cysteine through the conserved F or W.

v_call	j_call	cdr3_aa
TRBV20-1	TRBJ2-7	CSAKIAGRSYEQYF
TRBV25-1	TRBJ1-6	CASSELRGRNSPLHF
TRBV7-9	NA	CASSLALAGDNEQYF
TRBV7-8	TRBJ1-1	CASSGQPLNTEAFF
TRBV2	TRBJ1-2	CASSYDAQDPNYGYTF
TRBV9	TRBJ2-2	CASRGQVNTGELFF
TRBV7-2	TRBJ1-1	CASSWQGRLNTEAFF
TRBV9	TRBJ2-5	CASSGPQGRETQYF
TRBV20-1	TRBJ2-3	CSARASSRSGDTQYF
TRBV4-2	TRBJ1-6	CASSQNLGYNSPLHF
TRBV20-1	TRBJ2-7	CSARKNSGEQYF
TRBV28	TRBJ2-7	CASRPTGFKRNEQYF
TRBV20-1	TRBJ2-5	CSAFEPSGRGTQYF
TRBV27	TRBJ1-1	CASRLRGFQAEAFF
TRBV29-1	TRBJ2-2	CSVADPGRGSTGELFF
TRBV6-1	TRBJ1-2	CASSEALGGTYGYTF
TRBV4-1	TRBJ2-1	CARTSGDNEQFF
TRBV20-1	TRBJ1-2	CSARAQTGVSHGYTF
TRBV12-3/TRBV12-4	NA	CASSITSEQYF
TRBV28	TRBJ2-5	CASSFGRVETQYF
TRBV29-1	TRBJ2-4	CSVESGSGLWGNGEQYF
TRBV4-3	TRBJ2-5	CASSQEKAGNEQYF
TRBV29-1	TRBJ2-1	CSVPRTGGEQFF
TRBV28	TRBJ2-7	CASSLWERGSDEQYF
TRBV28	TRBJ2-1	CASSLRQGQQFF
TRBV5-5	TRBJ2-5	CASSTTSGWGETQYF
TRBV21-1	TRBJ2-2	CASSNLSGTSGNEPNTGELFF
TRBV29-1	TRBJ2-3	CSVEDGTSHTPDTQYF
TRBV4-1	TRBJ2-1	CASSQDIWWASKGSEQFF